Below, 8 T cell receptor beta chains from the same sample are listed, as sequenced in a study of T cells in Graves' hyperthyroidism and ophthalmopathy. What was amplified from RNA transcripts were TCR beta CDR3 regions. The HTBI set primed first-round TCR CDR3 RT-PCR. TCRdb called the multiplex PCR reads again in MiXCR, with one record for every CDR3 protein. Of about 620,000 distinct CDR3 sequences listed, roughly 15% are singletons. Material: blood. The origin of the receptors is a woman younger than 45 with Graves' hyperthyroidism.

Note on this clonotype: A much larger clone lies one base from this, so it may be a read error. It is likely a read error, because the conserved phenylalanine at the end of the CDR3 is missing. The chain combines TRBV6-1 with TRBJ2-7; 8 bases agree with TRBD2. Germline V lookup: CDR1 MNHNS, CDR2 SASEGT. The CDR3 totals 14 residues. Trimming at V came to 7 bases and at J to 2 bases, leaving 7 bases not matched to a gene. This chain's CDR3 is CASTLTGGPYEQYL. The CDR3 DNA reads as TGTGCCAGCACTCTTACGGGAGGGCCCTACGAGCAGTACCTC.

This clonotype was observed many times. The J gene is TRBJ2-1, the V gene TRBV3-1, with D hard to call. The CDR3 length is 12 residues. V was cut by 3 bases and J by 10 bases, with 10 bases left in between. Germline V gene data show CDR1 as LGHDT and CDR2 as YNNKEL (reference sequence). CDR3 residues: CASSHAGWEQFF. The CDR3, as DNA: TGTGCCAGCAGCCATGCCGGATGGGAGCAGTTCTTC.

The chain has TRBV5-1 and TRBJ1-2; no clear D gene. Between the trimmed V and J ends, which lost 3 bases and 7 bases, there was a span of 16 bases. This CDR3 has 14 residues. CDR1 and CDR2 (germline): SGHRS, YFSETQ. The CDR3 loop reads CASSSDGSGFGYTF. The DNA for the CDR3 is TGCGCCAGCAGCTCCGACGGCTCGGGGTTTGGCTACACCTTC. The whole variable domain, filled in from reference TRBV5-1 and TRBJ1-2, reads KAGVTQTPRYLIKTRGQQVTLSCSPISGHRSVSWYQQTPGQGLQFLFEYFSETQRNKGNFPGRFSGRQFSNSRSEMNVSTLELGDSALYLCASSSDGSGFGYTFGSGTRLTVV.

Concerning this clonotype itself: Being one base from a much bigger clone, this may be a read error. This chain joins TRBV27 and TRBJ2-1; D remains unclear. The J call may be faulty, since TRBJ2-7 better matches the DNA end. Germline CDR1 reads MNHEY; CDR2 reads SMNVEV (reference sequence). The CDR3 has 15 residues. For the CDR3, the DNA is TGTGCCAGCAGTTTTTCGAAGAGCTCCTACAGTGAGCAGTACTTC. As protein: CASSFSKSSYSEQYF.

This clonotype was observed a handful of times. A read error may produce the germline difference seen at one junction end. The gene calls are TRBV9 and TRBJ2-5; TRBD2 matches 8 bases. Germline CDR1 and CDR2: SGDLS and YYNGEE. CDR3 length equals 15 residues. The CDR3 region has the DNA TGTGCCAGCAGCCCAGGTAGCGGGAATCAAGGGACCCAGTACTTC. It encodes CASSPGSGNQGTQYF. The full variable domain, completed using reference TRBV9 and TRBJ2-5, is DSGVTQTPKHLITATGQRVTLRCSPRSGDLSVYWYQQSLDQGLQFLIQYYNGEERAKGNILERFSAQQFPDLHSELNLSSLELGDSALYFCASSPGSGNQGTQYFGPGTRLLVL.

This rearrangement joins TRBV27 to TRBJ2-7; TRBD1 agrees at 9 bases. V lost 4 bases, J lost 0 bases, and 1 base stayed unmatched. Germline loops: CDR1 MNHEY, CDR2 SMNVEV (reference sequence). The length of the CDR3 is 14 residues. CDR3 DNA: TGTGCCAGCAGTTGGACAGGGGACTCCTACGAGCAGTACTTC. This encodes CASSWTGDSYEQYF.

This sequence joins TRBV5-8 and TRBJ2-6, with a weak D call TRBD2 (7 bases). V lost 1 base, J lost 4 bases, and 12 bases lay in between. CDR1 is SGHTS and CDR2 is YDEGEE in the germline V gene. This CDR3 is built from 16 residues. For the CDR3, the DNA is TGTGCCAGCAGCTTGCGGGGGGCAGCGGGGGCCAACGTCCTGACTTTC. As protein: CASSLRGAAGANVLTF.

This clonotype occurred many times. CDR3 nucleotides: TGTGCCAGCAGTTTCAAAGATGAGCAGTTCTTC. This sequence encodes CASSFKDEQFF. The chain joins TRBV12-3 or TRBV12-4 to TRBJ2-1; the D is unclear. Trimming took 3 bases from V and 8 from J, leaving 5 bases between them. This CDR3 comprises 11 residues.